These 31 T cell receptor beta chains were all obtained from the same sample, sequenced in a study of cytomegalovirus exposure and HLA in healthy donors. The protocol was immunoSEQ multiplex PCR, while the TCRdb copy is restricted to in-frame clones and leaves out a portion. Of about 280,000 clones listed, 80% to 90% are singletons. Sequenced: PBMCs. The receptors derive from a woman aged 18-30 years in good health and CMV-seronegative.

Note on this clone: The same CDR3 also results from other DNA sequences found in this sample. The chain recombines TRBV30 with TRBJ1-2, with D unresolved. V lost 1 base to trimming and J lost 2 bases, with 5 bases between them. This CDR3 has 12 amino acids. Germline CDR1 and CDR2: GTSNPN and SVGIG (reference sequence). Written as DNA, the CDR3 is TGTGCCTGGAGTGCGGGGAACTATGGCTACACCTTC. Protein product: CAWSAGNYGYTF.

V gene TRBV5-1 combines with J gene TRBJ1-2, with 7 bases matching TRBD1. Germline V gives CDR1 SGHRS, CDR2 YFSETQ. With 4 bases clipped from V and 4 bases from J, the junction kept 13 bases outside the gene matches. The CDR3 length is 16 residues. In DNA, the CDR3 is TGCGCCAGCAGCCGCACACTCGGGACAGCCTTCTATGGCTACACCTTC. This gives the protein CASSRTLGTAFYGYTF.

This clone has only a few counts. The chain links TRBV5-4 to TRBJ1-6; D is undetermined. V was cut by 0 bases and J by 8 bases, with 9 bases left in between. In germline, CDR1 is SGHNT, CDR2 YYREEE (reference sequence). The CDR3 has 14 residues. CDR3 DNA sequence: TGTGCCAGCAGCTTGGGTGACGGGGATTCACCCCTCCACTTT. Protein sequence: CASSLGDGDSPLHF.

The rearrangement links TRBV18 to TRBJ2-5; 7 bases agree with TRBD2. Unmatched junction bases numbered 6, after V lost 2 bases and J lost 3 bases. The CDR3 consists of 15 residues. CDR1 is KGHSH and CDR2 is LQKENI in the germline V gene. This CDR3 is CASSPGMAGEETQYF. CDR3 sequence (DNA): TGTGCCAGCTCACCAGGGATGGCGGGGGAAGAGACCCAGTACTTC.

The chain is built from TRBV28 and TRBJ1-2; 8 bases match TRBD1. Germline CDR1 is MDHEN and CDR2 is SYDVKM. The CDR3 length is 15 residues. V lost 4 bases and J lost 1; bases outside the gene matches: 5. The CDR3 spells CASSSGQGGNYGYTF. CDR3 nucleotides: TGTGCCAGCAGTTCTGGACAGGGCGGTAACTATGGCTACACCTTC.

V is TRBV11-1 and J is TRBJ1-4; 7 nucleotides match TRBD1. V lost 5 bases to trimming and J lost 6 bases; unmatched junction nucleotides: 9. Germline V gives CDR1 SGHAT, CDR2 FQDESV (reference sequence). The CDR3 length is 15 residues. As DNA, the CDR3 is TGTGCCAGCAGCCAACCGGGACAGCGATATGAAAAACTGTTTTTT. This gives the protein CASSQPGQRYEKLFF.

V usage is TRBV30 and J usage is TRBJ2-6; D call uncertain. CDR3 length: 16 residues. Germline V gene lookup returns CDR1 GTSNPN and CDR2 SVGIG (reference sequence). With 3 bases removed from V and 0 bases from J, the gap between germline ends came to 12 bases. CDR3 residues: CAWRSVYGSGANVLTF. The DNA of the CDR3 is TGTGCCTGGAGGTCTGTATACGGCTCTGGGGCCAACGTCCTGACTTTC.

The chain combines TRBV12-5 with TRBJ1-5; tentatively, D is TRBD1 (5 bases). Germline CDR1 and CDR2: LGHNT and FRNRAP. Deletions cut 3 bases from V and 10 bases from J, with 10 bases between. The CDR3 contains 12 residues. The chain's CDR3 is CASGFIQEPQHF. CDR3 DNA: TGTGCTAGTGGTTTCATACAGGAACCCCAGCATTTT.

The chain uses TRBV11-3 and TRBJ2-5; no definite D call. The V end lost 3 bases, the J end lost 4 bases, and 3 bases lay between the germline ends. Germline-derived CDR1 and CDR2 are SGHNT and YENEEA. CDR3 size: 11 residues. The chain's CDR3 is CASSLAETQYF. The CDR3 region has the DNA TGTGCCAGCAGCTTGGCAGAGACCCAGTACTTC.

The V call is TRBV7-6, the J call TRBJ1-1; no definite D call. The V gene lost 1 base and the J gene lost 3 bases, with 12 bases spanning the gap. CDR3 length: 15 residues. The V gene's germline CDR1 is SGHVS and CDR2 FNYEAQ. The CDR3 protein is CASSLEPGVDTEAFF. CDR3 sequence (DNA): TGTGCCAGCAGCTTAGAGCCCGGGGTTGACACTGAAGCTTTCTTT. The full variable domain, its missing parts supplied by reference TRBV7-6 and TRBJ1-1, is GAGVSQSPRYKVTKRGQDVALRCDPISGHVSLYWYRQALGQGPEFLTYFNYEAQQDKSGLPNDRFSAERPEGSISTLTIQRTEQRDSAMYRCASSLEPGVDTEAFFGQGTRLTVV.

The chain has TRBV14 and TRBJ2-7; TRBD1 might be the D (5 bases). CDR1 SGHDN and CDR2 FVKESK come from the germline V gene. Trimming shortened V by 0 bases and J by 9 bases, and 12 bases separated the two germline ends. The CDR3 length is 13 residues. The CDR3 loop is CASSQDLGHPQYF. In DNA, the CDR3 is TGTGCCAGCAGCCAAGATCTAGGACACCCGCAGTACTTC.

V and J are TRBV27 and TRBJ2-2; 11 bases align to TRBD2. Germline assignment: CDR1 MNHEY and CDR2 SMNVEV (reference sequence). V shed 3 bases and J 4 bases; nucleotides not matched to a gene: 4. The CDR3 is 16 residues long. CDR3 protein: CASSFPGLAGTGELFF. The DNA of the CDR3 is TGTGCCAGCAGTTTCCCCGGACTAGCGGGCACCGGGGAGCTGTTTTTT.

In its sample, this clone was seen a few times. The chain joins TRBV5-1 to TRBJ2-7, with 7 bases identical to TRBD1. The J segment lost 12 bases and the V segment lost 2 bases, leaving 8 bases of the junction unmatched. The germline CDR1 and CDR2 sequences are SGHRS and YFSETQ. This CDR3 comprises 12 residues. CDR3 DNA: TGCGCCAGCAGCTTAACAGGGGCCTCAAGGTACTTC. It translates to CASSLTGASRYF.

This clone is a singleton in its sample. For the CDR3, the DNA is TGTGCCAGCAGCCGATTCGGGACAGGGTATAGTCAGCCCCAGCATTTT. Protein product: CASSRFGTGYSQPQHF. V usage is TRBV27 and J usage is TRBJ1-5; 9 nucleotides align to TRBD1. The CDR3 sequence is 16 residues long. V was clipped by 6 bases and J by 6 bases; unmatched bases: 12. The germline V gene has CDR1 MNHEY and CDR2 SMNVEV (reference sequence).

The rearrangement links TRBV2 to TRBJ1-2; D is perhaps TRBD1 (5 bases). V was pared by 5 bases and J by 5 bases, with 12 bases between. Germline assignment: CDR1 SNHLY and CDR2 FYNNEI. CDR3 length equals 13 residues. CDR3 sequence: CASSIQVHYGYTF. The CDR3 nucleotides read TGTGCCAGCAGTATACAGGTTCATTATGGCTACACCTTC.

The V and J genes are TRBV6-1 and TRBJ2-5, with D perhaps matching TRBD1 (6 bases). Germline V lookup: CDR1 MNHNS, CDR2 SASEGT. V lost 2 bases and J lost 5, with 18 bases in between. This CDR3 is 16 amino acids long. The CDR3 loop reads CASSEFLRGSGETQYF. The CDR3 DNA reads TGTGCCAGCAGTGAATTCCTAAGGGGGTCGGGGGAGACCCAGTACTTC.

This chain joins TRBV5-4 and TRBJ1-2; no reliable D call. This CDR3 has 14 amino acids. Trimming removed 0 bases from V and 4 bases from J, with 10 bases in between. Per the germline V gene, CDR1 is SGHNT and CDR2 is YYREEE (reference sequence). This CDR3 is CASSLVYESYGYTF. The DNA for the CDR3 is TGTGCCAGCAGCTTGGTTTACGAGAGCTATGGCTACACCTTC.

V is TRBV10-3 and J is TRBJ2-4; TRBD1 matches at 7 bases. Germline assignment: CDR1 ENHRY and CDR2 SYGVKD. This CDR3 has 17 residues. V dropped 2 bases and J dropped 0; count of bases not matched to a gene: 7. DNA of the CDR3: TGTGCCATCAGTGAGCCTACGGGACAGCTAGCCAAAAACATTCAGTACTTC. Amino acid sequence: CAISEPTGQLAKNIQYF.

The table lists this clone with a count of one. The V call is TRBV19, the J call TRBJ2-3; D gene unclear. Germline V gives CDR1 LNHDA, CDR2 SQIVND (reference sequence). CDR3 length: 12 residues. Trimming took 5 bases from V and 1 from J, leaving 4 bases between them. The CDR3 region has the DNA TGTGCCAGTAGTGTCGGCACAGATACGCAGTATTTT. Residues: CASSVGTDTQYF. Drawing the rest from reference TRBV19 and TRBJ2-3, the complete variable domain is DGGITQSPKYLFRKEGQNVTLSCEQNLNHDAMYWYRQDPGQGLRLIYYSQIVNDFQKGDIAEGYSVSREKKESFPLTVTSAQKNPTAFYLCASSVGTDTQYFGPGTRLTVL.

CDR3 sequence: CASSSEIQGTPPTF. The CDR3 DNA follows: TGCGCCAGCAGCTCAGAAATACAGGGGACCCCTCCTACCTTC. The rearrangement joins TRBV5-1 to TRBJ1-2; 7 positions match TRBD1. CDR1 SGHRS and CDR2 YFSETQ come from the germline V gene. The CDR3 is made up of 14 amino acids. The trim removed 3 bases at V and 14 bases at J, leaving 16 bases unmatched. Supplemented by reference TRBV5-1 and TRBJ1-2, the full variable domain reads KAGVTQTPRYLIKTRGQQVTLSCSPISGHRSVSWYQQTPGQGLQFLFEYFSETQRNKGNFPGRFSGRQFSNSRSEMNVSTLELGDSALYLCASSSEIQGTPPTFGSGTRLTVV.

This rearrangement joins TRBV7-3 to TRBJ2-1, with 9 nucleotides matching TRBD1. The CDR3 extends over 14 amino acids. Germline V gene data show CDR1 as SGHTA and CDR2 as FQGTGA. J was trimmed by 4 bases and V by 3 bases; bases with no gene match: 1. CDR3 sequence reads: CASSFGTGYNEQFF. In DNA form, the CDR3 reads TGTGCCAGCAGCTTTGGGACAGGGTACAATGAGCAGTTCTTC.

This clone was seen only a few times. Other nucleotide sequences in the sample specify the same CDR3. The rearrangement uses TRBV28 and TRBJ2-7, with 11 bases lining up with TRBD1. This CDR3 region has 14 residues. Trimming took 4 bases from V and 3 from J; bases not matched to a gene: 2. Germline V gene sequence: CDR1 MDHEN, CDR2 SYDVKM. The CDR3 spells CASSSGQGVYEQYF. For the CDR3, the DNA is TGTGCCAGCAGTTCGGGACAGGGGGTCTACGAGCAGTACTTC.

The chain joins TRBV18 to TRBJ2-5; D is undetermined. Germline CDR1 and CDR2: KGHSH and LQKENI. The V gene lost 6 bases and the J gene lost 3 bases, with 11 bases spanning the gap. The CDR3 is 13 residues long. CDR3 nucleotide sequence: TGTGCCAGCTCGCCGACTCGAGAAGAGACCCAGTACTTC. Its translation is CASSPTREETQYF.

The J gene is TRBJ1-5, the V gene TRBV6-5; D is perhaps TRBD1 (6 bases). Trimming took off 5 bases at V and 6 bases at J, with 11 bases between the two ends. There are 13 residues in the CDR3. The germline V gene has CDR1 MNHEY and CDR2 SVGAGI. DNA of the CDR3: TGTGCCAGCAGTCCACAGGGCGCTCAGCCCCAGCATTTT. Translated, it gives CASSPQGAQPQHF.

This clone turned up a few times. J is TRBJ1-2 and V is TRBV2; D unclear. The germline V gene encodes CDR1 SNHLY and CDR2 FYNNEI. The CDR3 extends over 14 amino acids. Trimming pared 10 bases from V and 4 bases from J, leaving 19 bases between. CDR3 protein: CATSQVVQSYGYTF. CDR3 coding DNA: TGTGCCACCTCACAAGTCGTCCAATCCTATGGCTACACCTTC.

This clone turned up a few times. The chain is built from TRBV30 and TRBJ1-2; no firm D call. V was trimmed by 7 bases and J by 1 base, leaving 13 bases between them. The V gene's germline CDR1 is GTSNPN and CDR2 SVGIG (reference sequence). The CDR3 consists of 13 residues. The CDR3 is CASVARDNYGYTF. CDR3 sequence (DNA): TGTGCCTCCGTTGCGAGGGATAACTATGGCTACACCTTC.

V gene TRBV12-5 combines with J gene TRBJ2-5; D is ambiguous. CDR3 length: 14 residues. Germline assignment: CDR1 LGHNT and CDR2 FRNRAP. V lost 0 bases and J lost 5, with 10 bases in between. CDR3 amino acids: CASGLVNQAETQYF. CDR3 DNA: TGTGCTAGTGGTTTGGTAAATCAGGCGGAGACCCAGTACTTC.

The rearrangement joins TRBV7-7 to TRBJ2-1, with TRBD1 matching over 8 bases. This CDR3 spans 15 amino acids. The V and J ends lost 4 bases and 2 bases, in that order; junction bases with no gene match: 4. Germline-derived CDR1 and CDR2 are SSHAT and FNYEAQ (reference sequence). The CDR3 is CASSSGQGTYNEQFF. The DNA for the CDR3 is TGTGCCAGCAGCTCCGGACAGGGTACCTACAATGAGCAGTTCTTC.

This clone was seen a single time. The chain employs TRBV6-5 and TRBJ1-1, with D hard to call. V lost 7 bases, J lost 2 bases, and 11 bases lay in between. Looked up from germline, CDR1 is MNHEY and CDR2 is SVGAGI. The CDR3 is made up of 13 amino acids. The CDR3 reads CASTPGLNTEAFF. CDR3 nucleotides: TGTGCCAGCACCCCGGGGTTAAACACTGAAGCTTTCTTT.

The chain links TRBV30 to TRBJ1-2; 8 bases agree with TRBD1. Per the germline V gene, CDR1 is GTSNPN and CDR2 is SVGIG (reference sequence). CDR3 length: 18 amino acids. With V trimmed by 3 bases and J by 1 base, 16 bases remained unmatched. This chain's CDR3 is CAWRHIPETGAFNYGYTF. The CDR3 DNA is TGTGCCTGGAGGCACATTCCTGAGACAGGGGCCTTTAACTATGGCTACACCTTC.

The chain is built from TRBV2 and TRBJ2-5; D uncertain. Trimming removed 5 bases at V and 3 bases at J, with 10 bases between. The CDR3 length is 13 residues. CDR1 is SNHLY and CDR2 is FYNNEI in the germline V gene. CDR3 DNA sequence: TGTGCCAGCAGTTCCCGTACGGAAGAGACCCAGTACTTC. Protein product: CASSSRTEETQYF.